A single sample is the source of the 20 T cell receptor beta chains below, sequenced in a study of metastatic and nonmetastatic thyroid tumors. Via MiXCR, TCRdb re-called the PCR reads. The repertoire has roughly 72,000 clones, roughly 18% of them found once; the top ten carry roughly 13%. All patients were treatment-naive before thyroid surgery. The sample consisted of blood. The origin of the receptors is a female donor with papillary thyroid cancer or a benign thyroid nodule (not recorded which). Some clones in this sample may be carry-over from other donors' samples.

This clone has more than one count but fewer than ten. This chain connects TRBV6-1 to TRBJ2-5; D might be TRBD2 (7 bases). Trimming left V 2 bases short and J 5 bases short, with 18 bases between. Germline V lookup: CDR1 MNHNS, CDR2 SASEGT. The CDR3 has 16 amino acids. The CDR3 DNA reads TGTGCCAGCAGTGAATGGAATCAGGGGAGGGGGGAGACCCAGTACTTC. This sequence encodes CASSEWNQGRGETQYF.

This clone was detected many times. This sequence joins TRBV27 and TRBJ2-5; TRBD2 aligns across 8 bases. The germline CDR1 and CDR2 sequences are MNHEY and SMNVEV (reference sequence). The CDR3 loop spans 15 amino acids. V lost 6 bases and J lost 0; bases outside the gene matches: 6. CDR3 protein: CASRDPGGDQETQYF. The CDR3 DNA sequence: TGTGCCAGCAGAGACCCGGGAGGGGACCAAGAGACCCAGTACTTC.

This clone was recorded many times. The V call is TRBV5-6, the J call TRBJ2-7; 12 nucleotides agree with TRBD1. After removal of 5 bases from V and 12 bases from J, the junction contained 6 bases not matched to a gene. The germline CDR1 and CDR2 sequences are SGHDT and YYEEEE. This CDR3 spans 12 amino acids. CDR3 protein: CASSPGTGGLYF. The CDR3 DNA reads as TGTGCCAGCAGTCCCGGGACAGGGGGCTTGTACTTC.

This clone was found many times. The chain joins TRBV7-2 to TRBJ2-1, with a tentative D call TRBD2 (6 bases). Germline CDR1 is SGHTA and CDR2 is FQGNSA. Trimming pared 1 base from V and 10 bases from J, leaving 14 bases between. This CDR3 region has 14 residues. The CDR3 spells CASSLGDLVMEQFF. CDR3 coding DNA: TGTGCCAGCAGCTTAGGGGACTTGGTAATGGAGCAGTTCTTC.

V gene TRBV6-1 combines with J gene TRBJ1-2; 7 bases map to TRBD1. Germline V gene data show CDR1 as MNHNS and CDR2 as SASEGT. This CDR3 has 16 residues. The J segment lost 0 bases and the V segment lost 6 bases, leaving 10 bases of the junction unmatched. The CDR3 sequence is CASSSNHRGPNYGYTF. The CDR3, as DNA: TGTGCCAGCAGCTCAAACCACAGGGGCCCTAACTATGGCTACACCTTC.

This clone was seen many times. The CDR3 region is CASSQRLAEAFF. CDR3 DNA sequence: TGTGCCAGCAGCCAACGGCTCGCTGAAGCTTTCTTT. This chain uses TRBV12-3 or TRBV12-4 with TRBJ1-1; no clear D gene. CDR3 size: 12 residues. The V end was cut by 6 bases, the J end by 6 bases, with 11 bases between.

This clone was counted many times. The V gene is TRBV11-2, the J gene TRBJ2-2, with D hard to call. Trimming left V 0 bases short and J 6 bases short, with 8 bases between. The CDR3 is made up of 14 amino acids. CDR1 is SGHAT and CDR2 is FQNNGV in the germline V gene. CDR3 bases: TGTGCCAGCAGCTTAGATAGAGGATCCGGGGAGCTGTTTTTT. This gives the protein CASSLDRGSGELFF.

This clone occurred many times. CDR3 protein: CASSPGQYGGTGELFF. The CDR3 DNA sequence: TGTGCCAGCAGTCCCGGACAGTATGGAGGAACCGGGGAGCTGTTTTTT. The J gene is TRBJ2-2, the V gene TRBV27, with D perhaps TRBD1 (6 bases). V lost 5 bases and J lost 5, with 18 bases in between. The CDR3 contains 16 residues. CDR1 is MNHEY and CDR2 is SMNVEV in the germline V gene (reference sequence).

This clone was observed at least ten times. The chain recombines TRBV6-1 with TRBJ1-4; 7 bases line up with TRBD1. V was pared by 4 bases and J by 8 bases, with 10 bases of the junction left unmatched. There are 15 residues in the CDR3. The V gene's germline CDR1 is MNHNS and CDR2 SASEGT. CDR3 residues: CASSGGLQGWEKLFF. For the CDR3, the DNA is TGTGCCAGCAGTGGGGGTCTACAGGGGTGGGAAAAACTGTTTTTT.

This clone was recorded at least ten times. An end of the junction differs from the germline gene, which may be a read error. The rearrangement joins TRBV7-7 to TRBJ2-5; D not certain. This CDR3 is built from 13 residues. Per germline, CDR1 SSHAT and CDR2 FNYEAQ (reference sequence). CDR3: CASSLWGQETQYF. DNA of the CDR3: TGTGCTAGCAGCTTATGGGGACAAGAGACCCAGTACTTC.

Ten or more counts support this clone. The V gene is TRBV12-3 or TRBV12-4, the J gene TRBJ2-7; 13 bases align to TRBD2. The CDR3 is 14 amino acids. V was pared by 4 bases and J by 6 bases, with 3 bases of the junction left unmatched. CDR3 nucleotide sequence: TGTGCCAGCAGTTCGACTAGCGGGGGGTTCGAGCAGTACTTC. The encoded protein is CASSSTSGGFEQYF.

This clone was picked up a small number of times. V is TRBV6-1 and J is TRBJ1-3; 10 bases are a match to TRBD1. V lost 8 bases, J lost 2 bases, and 9 bases stayed unmatched. CDR1 is MNHNS, CDR2 SASEGT, per germline. This CDR3 comprises 16 residues. The CDR3 nucleotides are TGTGCCAGCTCCTTGGGGACAGGGGCGACTGGAAACACCATATATTTT. Its protein is CASSLGTGATGNTIYF.

Only a few counts were recorded for this clone. V gene TRBV28 combines with J gene TRBJ2-7; 11 bases map to TRBD1. This CDR3 spans 17 amino acids. The junction had 15 bases not matched to a gene; V was cut back by 7 bases and J by 4 bases. Germline assignment: CDR1 MDHEN and CDR2 SYDVKM. CDR3 DNA: TGTGCCAGCACTGACCCCGCACTCGGACAGGGGGCGTACGAGCAGTACTTC. Amino acids: CASTDPALGQGAYEQYF.

This clone was seen once. This sequence joins TRBV4-1 and TRBJ2-1; no clear D gene. CDR3 length: 16 residues. Per the germline V gene, CDR1 is MGHRA and CDR2 is YSYEKL. Trimming removed 0 bases at V and 2 bases at J, with 11 bases between. CDR3 in DNA: TGCGCCAGCAGCCAAGATCTTAGTGAAACCTACAATGAGCAGTTCTTC. Its translation is CASSQDLSETYNEQFF.

This clone was counted ten times or more. The genes are TRBV11-2 and TRBJ2-7; 13 nucleotides align to TRBD2. The junction had 5 bases not matched to a gene; V was cut back by 5 bases and J by 4 bases. Germline V gene sequence: CDR1 SGHAT, CDR2 FQNNGV. The CDR3 sequence is 15 residues long. The CDR3 here is CASSKGLAGVYEQYF. For the CDR3, the DNA is TGTGCCAGCAGCAAAGGACTAGCGGGAGTATACGAGCAGTACTTC. The complete variable domain, with remaining parts taken from reference TRBV11-2 and TRBJ2-7, reads EAGVAQSPRYKIIEKRQSVAFWCNPISGHATLYWYQQILGQGPKLLIQFQNNGVVDDSQLPKDRFSAERLKGVDSTLKIQPAKLEDSAVYLCASSKGLAGVYEQYFGPGTRLTVT.

This clone was counted many times. This chain connects TRBV2 to TRBJ2-7; 14 bases are a match to TRBD2. The length of the CDR3 is 15 residues. The V gene's germline CDR1 is SNHLY and CDR2 FYNNEI. J gave up 5 bases and V 2 bases, and 2 bases lay outside the gene matches. The CDR3 region has the DNA TGTGCCAGCAGTGAAACGGGACTAGCGGGAGACGAGCAGTACTTC. This translates into CASSETGLAGDEQYF.

This clone was observed a handful of times. The same CDR3 arises from other DNA sequences in this sample as well. The chain joins TRBV6-4 to TRBJ2-1; 8 nucleotides match TRBD2. There are 15 residues in the CDR3. V shed 0 bases and J 4 bases; nucleotides not matched to a gene: 2. In germline, CDR1 is MRHNA, CDR2 SNTAGT. The CDR3, as DNA: TGTGCCAGCAGTGACTCGAGCGGGAGTTACAATGAGCAGTTCTTC. Translated: CASSDSSGSYNEQFF.

This clone occurred many times. The chain joins TRBV27 to TRBJ2-1; 13 bases match TRBD2. V was clipped by 6 bases and J by 4 bases; unmatched bases: 9. Germline-derived CDR1 and CDR2 are MNHEY and SMNVEV (reference sequence). This CDR3 comprises 17 residues. This CDR3 is CASSSGLAGASYNEQFF. The CDR3 DNA reads TGTGCCAGCAGCTCCGGACTAGCGGGAGCGTCGTACAATGAGCAGTTCTTC.

The sample holds many counts of this clone. This chain uses TRBV3-1 with TRBJ2-1; TRBD2 aligns across 8 bases. V was clipped by 0 bases and J by 9 bases; unmatched bases: 10. Germline loops: CDR1 LGHDT, CDR2 YNNKEL (reference sequence). The CDR3 has 16 amino acids. The CDR3 DNA follows: TGTGCCAGCAGCCAAGATAAGGCGGGAGGAGTCGGTGAGCAGTTCTTC. It translates to CASSQDKAGGVGEQFF.

The table lists this clone with many counts. The chain joins TRBV11-1 to TRBJ1-2; D unclear. This CDR3 region has 17 residues. Germline-derived CDR1 and CDR2 are SGHAT and FQDESV (reference sequence). V was trimmed by 5 bases and J by 6 bases, leaving 25 bases between them. CDR3 residues: CASSASRGLSHLDGYTF. The CDR3 nucleotides read TGTGCCAGCAGCGCCTCCCGTGGTCTCAGCCATCTCGATGGCTACACCTTC.